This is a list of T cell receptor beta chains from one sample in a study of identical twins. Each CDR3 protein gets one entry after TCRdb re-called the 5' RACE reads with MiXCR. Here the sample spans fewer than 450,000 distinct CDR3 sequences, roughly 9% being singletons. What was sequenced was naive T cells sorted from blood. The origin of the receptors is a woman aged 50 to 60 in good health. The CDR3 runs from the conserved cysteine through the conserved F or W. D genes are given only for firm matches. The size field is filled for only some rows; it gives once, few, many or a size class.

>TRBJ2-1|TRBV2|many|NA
TGTGCCAGCAGTGATTCCAGGAATGAGCAGTTCTTC
CASSDSRNEQFF
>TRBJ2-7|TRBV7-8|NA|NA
TGTGCCAGCAGCTTAGCGGAAAGGGACTACGAGCAGTACTTC
CASSLAERDYEQYF
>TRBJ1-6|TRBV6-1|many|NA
TGTGCCAGCAGTGTGACCCCAGGCCTTTCACCCCTCCACTTT
CASSVTPGLSPLHF
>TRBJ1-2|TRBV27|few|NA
TGTGCCAGCGGCCGTGCGGCGAGGAACTATGGCTACACCTTC
CASGRAARNYGYTF
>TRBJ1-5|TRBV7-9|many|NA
TGTGCCAGCAGCTTCGGAGCTAAGCCCCAGCATTTT
CASSFGAKPQHF
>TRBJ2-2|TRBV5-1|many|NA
TGCGCCAGCAGCGACCGTCCCGGGGAGCTGTTTTTT
CASSDRPGELFF
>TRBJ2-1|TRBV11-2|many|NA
TGTGCCAGCAGCGGAGTAGCGAGCTCCTACAATGAGCAGTTCTTC
CASSGVASSYNEQFF
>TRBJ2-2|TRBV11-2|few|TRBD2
TGTGCCAGCAGGTCTAGCGGGAGGGCCTTTGCGAACACCGGGGAGCTGTTTTTT
CASRSSGRAFANTGELFF
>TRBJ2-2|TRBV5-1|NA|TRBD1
TGCGCCAGCAGCTTCCGACAGGGGGCGGGTACCGGGGAGCTGTTTTTT
CASSFRQGAGTGELFF
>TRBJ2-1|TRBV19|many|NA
TGTGCCAGCAGCCCAGGACTAAACAATGAGCAGTTCTTC
CASSPGLNNEQFF
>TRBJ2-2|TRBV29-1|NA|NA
TGCAGCGCTGTCACAGGGTATACCGGGGAGCTGTTTTTT
CSAVTGYTGELFF
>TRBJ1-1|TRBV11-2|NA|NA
TGTGCCAGCAGCTCCGGATGGGTACGAAGCACTGAAGCTTTCTTT
CASSSGWVRSTEAFF
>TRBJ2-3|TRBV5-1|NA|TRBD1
TGCGCCAGCAGCTTGTCCAGGGGGCTTACAGATACGCAGTATTTT
CASSLSRGLTDTQYF
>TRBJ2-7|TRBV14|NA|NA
TGTGCCAGCAGCCGTACTAGAGGCGAGCAGTACTTC
CASSRTRGEQYF
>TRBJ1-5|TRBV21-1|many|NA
TGTGCCAGCAGCAAAGTGGTCGGCAGGGAGGGCTATAGCAATCAGCCCCAGCATTTT
CASSKVVGREGYSNQPQHF
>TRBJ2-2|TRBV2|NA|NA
TGTGCCAGCAGACGGGTACTAGCGAACACCGGGGAGCTGTTTTTT
CASRRVLANTGELFF
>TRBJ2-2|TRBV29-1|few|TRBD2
TGCAGCGTTGAGGGGACACTAGCGGGAGACACCGGGGAGCTGTTTTTT
CSVEGTLAGDTGELFF
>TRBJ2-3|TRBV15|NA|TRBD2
TGTGCCACCAGCAGAGATCTCGGGGCCACCGGGGGGGCAGATACGCAGTATTTT
CATSRDLGATGGADTQYF
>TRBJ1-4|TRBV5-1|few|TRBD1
TGCGCCAGCAGCTTGGGACCGGGACAGGGAGGTGAAAAACTGTTTTTT
CASSLGPGQGGEKLFF
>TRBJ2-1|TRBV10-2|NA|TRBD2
TGCGCCAGCAGTTTGGCAGCGGGGCTGACCTACAATGAGCAGTTCTTC
CASSLAAGLTYNEQFF
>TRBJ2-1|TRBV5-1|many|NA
TGCGCCAGCAGAACAGCGAGAGAACCCTACAATGAGCAGTTCTTC
CASRTAREPYNEQFF
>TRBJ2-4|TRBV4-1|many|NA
TGCGCCAGCAGCCAAGACTTCGGCAGGGGAGACATTCAGTACTTC
CASSQDFGRGDIQYF
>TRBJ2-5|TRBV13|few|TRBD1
TGTGCCAGCAGCTTTGGACAGGTCAGCGAGACCCAGTACTTC
CASSFGQVSETQYF
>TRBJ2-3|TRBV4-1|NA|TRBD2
TGCGCCAGCAGCTATTTAAGCGGGAGAGGCACAGATACGCAGTATTTT
CASSYLSGRGTDTQYF
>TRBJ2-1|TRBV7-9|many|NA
TGTGCCAGCAGCCCGGCAGGGGCATCGATCGGGTACAATGAGCAGTTCTTC
CASSPAGASIGYNEQFF
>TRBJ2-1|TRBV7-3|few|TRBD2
TGTGCCAGCAGCTTTCACAGCGGGAGCTCCTACAATGAGCAGTTCTTC
CASSFHSGSSYNEQFF
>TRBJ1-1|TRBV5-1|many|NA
TGCGCCAGCTCGCCAGGGAACACTGAAGCTTTCTTT
CASSPGNTEAFF
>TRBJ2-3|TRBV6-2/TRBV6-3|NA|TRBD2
TGTGCCAGCAGTTACAGGCTAGCGGCTAGCACAGATACGCAGTATTTT
CASSYRLAASTDTQYF
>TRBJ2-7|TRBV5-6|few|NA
TGTGCCAGCAGCTCGAAAAGACAGCCGACCCACGAGCAGTACTTC
CASSSKRQPTHEQYF
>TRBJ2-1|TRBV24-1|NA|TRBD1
TGTGCCACCAGTGATCCGGGACAGGGTGGAATCCATGAGCAGTTCTTC
CATSDPGQGGIHEQFF
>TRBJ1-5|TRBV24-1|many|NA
TGTGCCACCTTGGCCAGGGGAAGTAGCAATCAGCCCCAGCATTTT
CATLARGSSNQPQHF
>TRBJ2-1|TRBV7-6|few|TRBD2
TGTGCCAGCAGCACCTGGACTAGCGGGAAGGTATGGAATGAGCAGTTCTTC
CASSTWTSGKVWNEQFF
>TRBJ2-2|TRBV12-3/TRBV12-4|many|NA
TGTGCCAGCACCTACACCGGGGAGCTGTTTTTT
CASTYTGELFF
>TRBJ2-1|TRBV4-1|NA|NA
TGCGCCAGCAGCCTCGAGCGTGAGGTTGATCAGTTCTTC
CASSLEREVDQFF
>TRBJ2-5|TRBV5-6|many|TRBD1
TGTGCCAGCAGCTTGCAGACAGGGGGTCGAGAGACCCAGTACTTC
CASSLQTGGRETQYF
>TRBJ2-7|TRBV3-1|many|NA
TGTGCCAGCAGCCAAGGCACGACCTACGAGCAGTACTTC
CASSQGTTYEQYF
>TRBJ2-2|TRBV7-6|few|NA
TGTGCCAGCAGCTTAGAGCGGTTAGGGGGGACCGGGGAGCTGTTTTTT
CASSLERLGGTGELFF
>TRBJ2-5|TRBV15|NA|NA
TGTGCCACCAGCAGAGCTCAGAGGGAAGAGACCCAGTACTTC
CATSRAQREETQYF
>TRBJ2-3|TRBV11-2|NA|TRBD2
TGTGCCAGCAGCTTGGTAGCTAGCGGTGCAGATACGCAGTATTTT
CASSLVASGADTQYF
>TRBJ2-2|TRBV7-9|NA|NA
TGTGCCAGCAGCTTAGTACGCCAGGTTCCCGGGGAGCTGTTTTTT
CASSLVRQVPGELFF
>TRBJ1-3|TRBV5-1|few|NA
TGCGCCAGCAGCCTCCCACCGGGACGGTCGTACGGCTCTGGAAACACCATATATTTT
CASSLPPGRSYGSGNTIYF
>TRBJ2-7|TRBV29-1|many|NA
TGCAGCGTCGGGAGTTACTACGAGCAGTACTTC
CSVGSYYEQYF